The 4 T cell receptor beta chains below were found in one sample sequenced in a study of blood T cell repertoires in COVID-19. Clones were sequenced by immunoSEQ multiplex PCR, and TCRdb holds only the in-frame ones, with some missing. This sample has approximately 300,000 clones, with approximately 87% found just once. The specimen was peripheral blood. These receptors came from a woman in her forties or fifties with active or convalescent COVID-19.

The rearrangement uses TRBV6-5 and TRBJ2-1; the D is unclear. The V end lost 6 bases, the J end lost 0 bases, and 12 bases lay between the germline ends. Germline loops: CDR1 MNHEY, CDR2 SVGAGI. The CDR3 contains 15 residues. Here the CDR3 reads CASRVGRGSYNEQFF. Here the CDR3 DNA reads TGTGCCAGCAGGGTGGGTAGAGGCTCCTACAATGAGCAGTTCTTC.

J is TRBJ1-1 and V is TRBV7-9; D gene ambiguous. The CDR3 loop spans 14 amino acids. V was clipped by 4 bases and J by 1 base, with 10 bases between them. Germline lookup yields CDR1 SEHNR and CDR2 FQNEAQ (reference sequence). CDR3 DNA sequence: TGTGCCAGCAGCTCCCCTTCCAGGAACACTGAAGCTTTCTTT. Translated: CASSSPSRNTEAFF.

V and J are TRBV5-1 and TRBJ2-2; D remains ambiguous. The CDR3 runs to 13 residues. From germline, CDR1 is SGHRS and CDR2 YFSETQ. V was trimmed by 8 bases and J by 0 bases, leaving 8 bases between them. The CDR3 DNA reads as TGCGCCAGTTACACAGCGAACACCGGGGAGCTGTTTTTT. Protein sequence: CASYTANTGELFF.

The genes are TRBV5-1 and TRBJ2-3, with a tentative D call TRBD2 (6 bases). CDR3 length equals 15 residues. V gave up 0 bases and J gave up 8 bases, with 16 bases separating them. The germline V gene has CDR1 SGHRS and CDR2 YFSETQ. The chain's CDR3 is CASSLGRTMGGTQYF. The CDR3 coding sequence is TGCGCCAGCAGCTTGGGACGCACGATGGGGGGTACGCAGTATTTT.